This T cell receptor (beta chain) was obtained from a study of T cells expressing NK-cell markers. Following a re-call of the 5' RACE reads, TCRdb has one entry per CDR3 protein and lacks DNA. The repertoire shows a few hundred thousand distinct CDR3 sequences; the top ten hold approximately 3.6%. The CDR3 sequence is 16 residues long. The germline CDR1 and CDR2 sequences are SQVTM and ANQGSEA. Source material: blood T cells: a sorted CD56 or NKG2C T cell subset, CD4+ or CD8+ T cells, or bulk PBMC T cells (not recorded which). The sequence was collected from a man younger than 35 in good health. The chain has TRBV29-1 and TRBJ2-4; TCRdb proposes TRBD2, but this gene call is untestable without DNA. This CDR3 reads CSVLGLAGEDKNIQYF.